This TCR beta chain was retrieved from a study of blood T cell repertoires in COVID-19. Whole-study context: The study drew acute and convalescent COVID-19 samples from the United States, Italy and Spain.

This clone was found once. Here immunoSEQ multiplex PCR was the method, and the copy in TCRdb shows in-frame clones only, minus some. The sample consists of roughly 330,000 clones, around 87% of them appearing once. Trimming took 7 bases from V and 2 from J, leaving 13 bases between them. In germline, CDR1 is SQVTM, CDR2 ANQGSEA. The CDR3 covers 13 residues. Sample: PBMCs or T cells enriched from blood (not recorded which). This receptor was taken from a woman aged 25 to 39 who had recovered from COVID-19. The chain links TRBV29-1 to TRBJ2-3; D may be TRBD1 (6 bases). The CDR3 DNA sequence: TGCAGCGCCAAGGGACACCCCACAGATACGCAGTATTTT. This sequence encodes CSAKGHPTDTQYF.